Presented here are 7 T cell receptor beta chains from one specimen sequenced in a study of OX40 agonist ivuxolimab in advanced cancers. Assay used: immunoSEQ multiplex PCR; TCRdb lists only in-frame clones, some missing. The table shows 20,000 to 25,000 clones, with approximately 83% occurring only once. The sample consisted of CD4+ or CD8+ T cells sorted from blood, taken in a trial of the OX40 agonist ivuxolimab. These receptors all stem from an adult with an advanced solid tumor such as melanoma, head and neck, liver or kidney cancer.

The CDR3 is CASSTGQAAKNIQYF. The CDR3 region has the DNA TGTGCCAGTAGTACTGGCCAGGCGGCCAAAAACATTCAGTACTTC. The gene calls are TRBV19 and TRBJ2-4, with no clear D. The CDR3 has 15 residues. Per germline, CDR1 LNHDA and CDR2 SQIVND (reference sequence). The V end was cut by 4 bases, the J end by 1 base, with 11 bases between. The variable domain in full, completed from reference TRBV19 and TRBJ2-4, reads DGGITQSPKYLFRKEGQNVTLSCEQNLNHDAMYWYRQDPGQGLRLIYYSQIVNDFQKGDIAEGYSVSREKKESFPLTVTSAQKNPTAFYLCASSTGQAAKNIQYFGAGTRLSVL.

The V gene is TRBV7-9, the J gene TRBJ1-1; D is unclear. V shed 1 base and J shed 0 bases, with 9 bases lying between them. Looked up from germline, CDR1 is SEHNR and CDR2 is FQNEAQ (reference sequence). The CDR3 totals 15 residues. CDR3 region: CASSLGWALNTEAFF. The CDR3 bases are TGTGCCAGCAGCTTAGGATGGGCGTTGAACACTGAAGCTTTCTTT.

The chain links TRBV18 to TRBJ2-3; 7 nucleotides match TRBD2. V dropped 6 bases and J dropped 7; count of bases not matched to a gene: 4. Per germline, CDR1 KGHSH and CDR2 LQKENI. This CDR3 region has 12 residues. The CDR3 reads CASSSGGNTQYF. CDR3 nucleotides: TGTGCCAGCTCCTCGGGGGGTAATACGCAGTATTTT. Full variable domain (remainder filled in from reference TRBV18 and TRBJ2-3): NAGVMQNPRHLVRRRGQEARLRCSPMKGHSHVYWYRQLPEEGLKFMVYLQKENIIDESGMPKERFSAEFPKEGPSILRIQQVVRGDSAAYFCASSSGGNTQYFGPGTRLTVL.

The chain employs TRBV6-5 and TRBJ1-4; 7 bases line up with TRBD1. After removal of 5 bases from V and 8 bases from J, the junction contained 11 bases not matched to a gene. From germline, CDR1 is MNHEY and CDR2 SVGAGI. This CDR3 is built from 15 residues. The DNA for the CDR3 is TGTGCCAGCAGTAGTACAGGGGACGCGGAGGAAAAACTGTTTTTT. Its translation: CASSSTGDAEEKLFF.

The CDR3 protein is CASSLLLAGERGETQYF. As DNA, the CDR3 is TGTGCCAGCAGCTTATTGCTAGCGGGAGAGAGGGGAGAGACCCAGTACTTC. The chain carries TRBV5-4 and TRBJ2-5; TRBD2 agrees at 10 bases. Germline CDR1 SGHNT, CDR2 YYREEE (reference sequence). The length of the CDR3 is 17 residues. Trimming took 2 bases from V and 4 from J; bases not matched to a gene: 11.

The CDR3 coding sequence is TGTGCCAGCGGGGGGGGCAACTCCTACGAGCAGTACTTC. It is translated as CASGGGNSYEQYF. The J gene is TRBJ2-7, the V gene TRBV7-6, with a weak D call TRBD2 (7 bases). The V gene's germline CDR1 is SGHVS and CDR2 FNYEAQ. V was pared by 8 bases and J by 0 bases, with 11 bases between. The CDR3 loop spans 13 amino acids.

The rearrangement uses TRBV5-1 and TRBJ1-4, with 7 bases fitting TRBD1. The CDR3 totals 14 residues. J lost 7 bases, V lost 4 bases, and 7 bases had no gene match. CDR1 and CDR2 (germline): SGHRS, YFSETQ. The CDR3 protein is CASSDRAPREKLFF. CDR3 sequence (DNA): TGCGCCAGCAGCGACAGGGCCCCTCGTGAAAAACTGTTTTTT.